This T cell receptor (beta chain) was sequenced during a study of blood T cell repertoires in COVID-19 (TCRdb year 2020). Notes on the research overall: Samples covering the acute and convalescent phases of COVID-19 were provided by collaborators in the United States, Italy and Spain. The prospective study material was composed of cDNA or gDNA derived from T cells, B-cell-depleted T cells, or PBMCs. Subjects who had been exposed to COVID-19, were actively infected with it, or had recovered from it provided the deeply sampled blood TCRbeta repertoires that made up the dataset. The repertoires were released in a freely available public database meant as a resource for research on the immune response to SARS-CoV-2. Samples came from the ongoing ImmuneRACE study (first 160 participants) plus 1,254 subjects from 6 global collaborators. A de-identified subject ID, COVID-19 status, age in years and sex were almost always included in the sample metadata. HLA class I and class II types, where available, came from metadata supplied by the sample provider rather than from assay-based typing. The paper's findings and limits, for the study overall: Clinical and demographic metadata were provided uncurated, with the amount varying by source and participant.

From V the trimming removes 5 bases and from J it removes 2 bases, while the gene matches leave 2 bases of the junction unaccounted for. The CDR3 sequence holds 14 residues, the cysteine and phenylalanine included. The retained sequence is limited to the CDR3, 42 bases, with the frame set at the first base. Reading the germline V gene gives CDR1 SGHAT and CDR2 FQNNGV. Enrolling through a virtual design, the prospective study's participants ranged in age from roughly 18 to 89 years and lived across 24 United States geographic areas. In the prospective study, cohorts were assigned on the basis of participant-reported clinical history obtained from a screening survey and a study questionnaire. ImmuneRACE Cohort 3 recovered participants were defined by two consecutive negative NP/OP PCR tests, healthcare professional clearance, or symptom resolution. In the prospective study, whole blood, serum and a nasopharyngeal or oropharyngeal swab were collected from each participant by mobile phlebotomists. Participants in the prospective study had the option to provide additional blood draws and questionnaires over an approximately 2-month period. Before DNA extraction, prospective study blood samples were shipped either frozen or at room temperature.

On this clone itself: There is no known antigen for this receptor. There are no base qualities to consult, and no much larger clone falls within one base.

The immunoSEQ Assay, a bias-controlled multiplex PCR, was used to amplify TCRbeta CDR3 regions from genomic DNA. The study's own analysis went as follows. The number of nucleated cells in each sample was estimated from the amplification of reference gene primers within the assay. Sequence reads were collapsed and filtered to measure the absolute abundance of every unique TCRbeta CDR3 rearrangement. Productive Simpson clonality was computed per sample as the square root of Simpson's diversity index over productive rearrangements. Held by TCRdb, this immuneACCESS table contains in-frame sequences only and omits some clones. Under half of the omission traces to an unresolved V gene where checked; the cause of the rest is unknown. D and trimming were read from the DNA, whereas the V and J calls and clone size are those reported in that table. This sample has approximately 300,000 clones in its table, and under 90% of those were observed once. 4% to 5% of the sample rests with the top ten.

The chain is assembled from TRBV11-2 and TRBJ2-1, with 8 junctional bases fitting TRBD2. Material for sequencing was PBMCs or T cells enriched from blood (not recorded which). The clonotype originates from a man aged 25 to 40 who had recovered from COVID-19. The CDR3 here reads CASSRGLAYNEQFF. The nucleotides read TGTGCCAGCAGCCGGGGACTAGCCTACAATGAGCAGTTCTTC.